The next 8 T cell receptor beta chains were all read from a single sample in a study of blood T cells in healthy people across ages. Through a sample-barcoded 5' primer and a J-beta primer mix, a second PCR was run for roughly 6 to 12 cycles. Each CDR3 protein gets one entry after TCRdb re-called the 5' RACE reads with MiXCR. This table has about 680,000 distinct CDR3 sequences, around half appearing once. Sequencing was done on a sample of blood. These receptors were taken from a woman in her sixties in good health.

This chain links TRBV7-9 with TRBJ2-2; D remains unclear. CDR1 is SEHNR, CDR2 FQNEAQ, per germline (reference sequence). Trimming stripped 8 bases from V and 1 base from J, with 8 bases between. The CDR3 contains 13 residues. DNA for the CDR3: TGTGCCAGCCCCCCGGGGAACACCGGGGAGCTGTTTTTT. This encodes CASPPGNTGELFF. Full variable domain (remainder filled in from reference TRBV7-9 and TRBJ2-2): DTGVSQNPRHKITKRGQNVTFRCDPISEHNRLYWYRQTLGQGPEFLTYFQNEAQLEKSRLLSDRFSAERPKGSFSTLEIQRTEQGDSAMYLCASPPGNTGELFFGEGSRLTVL.

This clonotype has ten or more counts. The chain carries TRBV12-3 or TRBV12-4 and TRBJ2-7; D gene ambiguous. The ends were cut back, 5 bases at V and 5 bases at J, with 10 bases in the middle. CDR3 length: 12 residues. The CDR3 region is CASSLLYDEQYF. The CDR3 coding sequence is TGTGCCAGCAGTCTCCTCTACGACGAGCAGTACTTC.

This chain joins TRBV10-3 and TRBJ2-2; 8 bases line up with TRBD2. CDR1 and CDR2 from the germline V gene are ENHRY and SYGVKD. V shed 0 bases, J shed 4 bases, and the junction held 7 bases outside the gene matches. The CDR3 sequence is 17 residues long. Here the CDR3 DNA reads TGTGCCATCAGTGAGTCTAGCGGGATTAGTAGCACCGGGGAGCTGTTTTTT. It translates to CAISESSGISSTGELFF.

The CDR3 bases are TGCAGCGTTGGGGGTGGGGAACGCTACGAGCAGTACTTC. Amino acid sequence: CSVGGGERYEQYF. The rearrangement uses TRBV29-1 and TRBJ2-7; D remains ambiguous. CDR3 length: 13 amino acids. The germline V gene encodes CDR1 SQVTM and CDR2 ANQGSEA. The V gene lost 4 bases and the J gene lost 3 bases, with 13 bases spanning the gap.

The chain couples TRBV20-1 to TRBJ1-2; weak D call: TRBD1 (5 bases). Germline V gives CDR1 DFQATT, CDR2 SNEGSKA (reference sequence). The CDR3 extends over 16 amino acids. V was clipped by 6 bases and J by 6 bases, with 26 bases between them. The CDR3 sequence: CSAYTGEAFFLDGYTF. The CDR3 DNA follows: TGCAGTGCCTACACAGGCGAAGCCTTCTTTCTCGATGGCTACACCTTC.

The chain links TRBV5-1 to TRBJ1-2; a weak D match, TRBD1 (6 bases). V was cut by 4 bases and J by 6 bases, with 13 bases left in between. The germline gives CDR1 SGHRS, CDR2 YFSETQ. This CDR3 contains 13 residues. The CDR3 spells CASSTQGGDGYTF. CDR3 coding DNA: TGCGCCAGCAGCACACAGGGAGGGGATGGCTACACCTTC.

This sequence joins TRBV27 and TRBJ2-3; D unclear. The CDR3 runs 14 residues. V shed 3 bases and J shed 6 bases, with 13 bases lying between them. The germline gives CDR1 MNHEY, CDR2 SMNVEV (reference sequence). The CDR3 coding sequence is TGTGCCAGCAGTTTGCAAGGGTGGTTGGATACGCAGTATTTT. This codes for CASSLQGWLDTQYF.

This clonotype turned up a few times. The J gene is TRBJ2-7, the V gene TRBV4-2; no clear D gene. The CDR3 consists of 14 residues. Per germline, CDR1 LGHNA and CDR2 YNFKEQ. V lost 0 bases to trimming and J lost 0 bases, with 6 bases between them. The CDR3 DNA follows: TGTGCCAGCAGCCAAGAGGCCAACTCCTACGAGCAGTACTTC. Translated: CASSQEANSYEQYF.